This TCR beta chain was profiled in a study of OX40 agonist ivuxolimab in advanced cancers. The overall study: The diagnoses of dose-escalation patients were hepatocellular carcinoma, melanoma, renal cell or head and neck cancer. General study points: Clonal expansion was seen in CD4+ and CD8+ blood T cells by week 6 at 0.1 to 3.0 mg/kg. The authors also found low normalized T-cell clonal expansion in some nonresponders.

The method was immunoSEQ multiplex PCR; TCRdb's version includes in-frame clones alone and lacks a portion of them. Seen here are some 30,000 clones, roughly 76% observed once, and the top ten hold less than 25%. Between the trimmed V and J ends, which lost 1 base and 3 bases, there was a span of 8 bases. Germline V gene sequence: CDR1 SGHVS, CDR2 FNYEAQ. The CDR3 is 14 amino acids. Autoimmune disease history or systemic immunosuppression disqualified patients. A remark on this clone: Its antigen is undetermined.

The starting material was CD4+ or CD8+ T cells sorted from blood, obtained in a trial of the OX40 agonist ivuxolimab. The chain couples TRBV7-6 to TRBJ2-3; D not resolved. This clonotype was obtained from an adult with an advanced solid tumor such as melanoma, head and neck, liver or kidney cancer. CDR3 region: CASSLGALTDTQYF. The CDR3 DNA sequence: TGTGCCAGCAGCTTAGGGGCTTTAACAGATACGCAGTATTTT.